Listed below are T cell receptor beta chains from one sample, sequenced in a study of T cell responses to AZD1222 COVID-19 vaccine. Repertoires were generated with immunoSEQ multiplex PCR, while TCRdb's copy carries only in-frame clones and drops some. The sample yields more than 95,000 clones, approximately 90% seen once. The input for sequencing was peripheral blood, taken on day 0 of AZD1222 vaccination. These receptors originate from an adult in good health. CDR3s include the opening cysteine and the closing phenylalanine or tryptophan. The order of the fields is D gene, clone size, V gene, J gene, CDR3 protein, CDR3 DNA. A D gene is named only where the DNA matches it firmly. Only part of the rows carry a size: once, few, many, or a class if the clone is expanded.

>TRBD2|.|TRBV7-3|TRBJ2-1
CASAIGLAGVYEQFF
TGTGCCAGCGCTATCGGGTTAGCGGGTGTCTATGAGCAGTTCTTC
>.|once|TRBV6-5|TRBJ2-1
CASSSQQGAGYNEQFF
TGTGCCAGCAGTTCGCAACAGGGTGCAGGCTACAATGAGCAGTTCTTC
>.|.|TRBV10-3|TRBJ1-2
CAISESSGELYGYTF
TGTGCCATCAGTGAGTCGTCAGGGGAGCTGTATGGCTACACCTTC
>TRBD2|.|TRBV19|TRBJ2-5
CASSIVAGGTQETQYF
TGTGCCAGTAGTATAGTGGCGGGGGGGACCCAAGAGACCCAGTACTTC
>TRBD1|.|TRBV5-4|TRBJ2-5
CASSPQTGQGRTKETQYF
TGTGCCAGCAGCCCGCAAACCGGACAGGGCAGGACAAAAGAGACCCAGTACTTC
>TRBD2|.|TRBV7-2|TRBJ2-1
CASSFGGSGVYNEQFF
TGTGCCAGCAGCTTCGGCGGGAGCGGGGTCTACAATGAGCAGTTCTTC
>.|.|TRBV7-9|TRBJ1-5
CASSLEKGRGNQPQHF
TGTGCCAGCAGCTTAGAGAAGGGAAGGGGCAATCAGCCCCAGCATTTT
>.|once|TRBV28|TRBJ2-7
CASKDVSTYEQYF
TGTGCCAGCAAAGATGTCTCTACCTACGAGCAGTACTTC
>.|.|TRBV5-4|TRBJ2-2
CASSPGGRGTGELFF
TGTGCCAGCAGCCCAGGGGGGCGGGGCACCGGGGAGCTGTTTTTT
>TRBD1|.|TRBV18|TRBJ2-6
CASSLSTGPTSGANVLTF
TGTGCCAGCTCACTCTCGACAGGGCCTACCTCTGGGGCCAACGTCCTGACTTTC
>.|once|TRBV7-8|TRBJ2-5
CASSLIYQETQYF
TGTGCCAGCAGCTTAATTTACCAAGAGACCCAGTACTTC
>.|.|TRBV28|TRBJ2-3
CASSPGGAGVTDTQYF
TGTGCCAGCAGCCCCGGGGGAGCGGGCGTCACAGATACGCAGTATTTT
>TRBD2|.|TRBV3-1/TRBV3-2|TRBJ2-3
CASSHGLAGTDTQYF
TGTGCCAGCAGCCACGGACTAGCGGGCACAGATACGCAGTATTTT
>.|.|TRBV18|TRBJ1-1
CASSRNTGTEAFF
TGTGCCAGCTCAAGAAACACCGGCACTGAAGCTTTCTTT
>.|.|TRBV7-3|TRBJ2-7
CASSRRQLQPYEQYF
TGTGCCAGCAGCAGACGACAGTTACAGCCCTACGAGCAGTACTTC
>.|.|TRBV6-2/TRBV6-3|TRBJ2-1
CASSYRLANEQFF
TGTGCCAGCAGTTACCGCCTAGCGAATGAGCAGTTCTTC